A single sample is the source of the 23 T cell receptor beta chains below, sequenced in a study of cytomegalovirus exposure and HLA in healthy donors. The study ran its PCR with 60 Vbeta and 13 Jbeta primers. TCRdb keeps only in-frame clones here, not all; method: immunoSEQ multiplex PCR. This sample has approximately 120,000 clones, with roughly 63% found just once. Sample: PBMCs. These receptor sequences come from a woman between 70 and 85 years old in good health and CMV-seropositive.

Only a few counts were recorded for this clone. The sample carries other DNA sequences with the same CDR3. The genes are TRBV29-1 and TRBJ2-6; TRBD1 aligns across 9 bases. V dropped 5 bases and J dropped 1; count of bases not matched to a gene: 3. This CDR3 comprises 15 residues. Per germline, CDR1 SQVTM and CDR2 ANQGSEA. This chain's CDR3 is CSVMDRGSGANVLTF. DNA of the CDR3: TGCAGCGTTATGGACAGGGGTTCTGGGGCCAACGTCCTGACTTTC.

A single count supports this clone. The genes are TRBV5-8 and TRBJ2-1; no firm D call. Germline V gene data show CDR1 as SGHTS and CDR2 as YDEGEE. With 2 bases removed from V and 4 bases from J, the gap between germline ends came to 13 bases. The CDR3 has 15 amino acids. The CDR3 region has the DNA TGTGCCAGCAGCTTACAAGATCTCTCGTACAATGAGCAGTTCTTC. It yields the protein CASSLQDLSYNEQFF.

This sequence joins TRBV30 and TRBJ1-2; D is unresolved. The CDR3 consists of 14 residues. Trimming shortened V by 3 bases and J by 3 bases, and 14 bases separated the two germline ends. CDR1 and CDR2 (germline): GTSNPN, SVGIG (reference sequence). As DNA, the CDR3 is TGTGCCTGGAGGCCTCCGTACACCCACTATGGCTACACCTTC. Amino acids: CAWRPPYTHYGYTF.

The chain carries TRBV19 and TRBJ1-5; 10 bases match TRBD1. From germline, CDR1 is LNHDA and CDR2 SQIVND (reference sequence). This CDR3 is 16 amino acids long. V gave up 3 bases and J gave up 4 bases; unmatched junction bases: 6. The CDR3 bases are TGTGCCAGTAGTATTTCGGGACAGGGGAGAAATCAGCCCCAGCATTTT. It specifies CASSISGQGRNQPQHF.

This clone came up a few times. This chain links TRBV2 with TRBJ1-4; TRBD1 aligns across 8 bases. V shed 5 bases and J 0 bases; nucleotides not matched to a gene: 5. The CDR3 runs to 16 residues. From germline, CDR1 is SNHLY and CDR2 FYNNEI. CDR3 nucleotides: TGTGCCAGCAGTATAGACAGGGGTACAACTAATGAAAAACTGTTTTTT. Translating gives CASSIDRGTTNEKLFF.

This clone appeared a few times. The chain couples TRBV9 to TRBJ2-1; 11 bases line up with TRBD2. In germline, CDR1 is SGDLS, CDR2 YYNGEE. The CDR3 spans 19 residues. J lost 0 bases, V lost 1 base, and 9 bases had no gene match. The CDR3 sequence: CASSVQASGGTRSYNEQFF. In DNA form, the CDR3 reads TGTGCCAGCAGCGTACAGGCTAGCGGGGGGACTCGCTCCTACAATGAGCAGTTCTTC.

The chain joins TRBV18 to TRBJ1-1, with 8 bases lining up with TRBD1. V lost 3 bases and J lost 7; bases outside the gene matches: 7. Germline V gives CDR1 KGHSH, CDR2 LQKENI. The CDR3 has 14 amino acids. The CDR3 nucleotides are TGTGCCAGCTCACCGGCCAGGGGGCAGGTTGAAGCTTTCTTT. This codes for CASSPARGQVEAFF.

The chain couples TRBV7-9 to TRBJ2-1, with 7 bases matching TRBD2. CDR3 length: 15 residues. Unmatched junction bases numbered 7, after V lost 8 bases and J lost 0 bases. Germline values: CDR1 SEHNR, CDR2 FQNEAQ (reference sequence). The DNA for the CDR3 is TGTGCCAGCGGGAGGGGAGGGAGCTCCTACAATGAGCAGTTCTTC. Its translation is CASGRGGSSYNEQFF.

The V and J genes are TRBV7-2 and TRBJ2-5; 10 positions agree with TRBD1. CDR1 is SGHTA, CDR2 FQGNSA, per germline. This CDR3 has 15 residues. Trimming took 5 bases from V and 5 from J; bases not matched to a gene: 8. CDR3: CASSPRTGGGETQYF. The CDR3 DNA follows: TGTGCCAGCAGCCCCCGGACAGGGGGGGGCGAGACCCAGTACTTC.

This clone was picked up a small number of times. The gene calls are TRBV6-6 and TRBJ2-1, with TRBD2 matching over 11 bases. With V trimmed by 8 bases and J by 10 bases, 13 bases remained unmatched. The CDR3 has 15 amino acids. Germline V gene data show CDR1 as MNHNY and CDR2 as SVGAGI (reference sequence). Written as DNA, the CDR3 is TGTGCCAGCTCTCCAACCGGGACTAGCGGTCGGGAGCAGTTCTTC. Its translation: CASSPTGTSGREQFF.

V usage is TRBV27 and J usage is TRBJ2-7; D may be TRBD2 (6 bases). Germline V CDR1 and CDR2: MNHEY, SMNVEV (reference sequence). The CDR3 has 14 residues. V shed 5 bases and J shed 2 bases, with 13 bases lying between them. This CDR3 is CASSTLGLTYEQYF. The CDR3 nucleotides are TGTGCCAGCAGTACTTTGGGACTGACCTACGAGCAGTACTTC.

A remark on this clone: Other DNA variants within this sample encode the same CDR3. CDR3: CASSDLGLIYEQYF. The CDR3 DNA sequence: TGTGCCAGCAGTGACTTGGGACTGATATACGAGCAGTACTTC. V gene TRBV6-4 combines with J gene TRBJ2-7, with D possibly TRBD2 on 6 matching bases. The CDR3 has 14 amino acids. Germline V gene data show CDR1 as MRHNA and CDR2 as SNTAGT. Trimming pared 1 base from V and 4 bases from J, leaving 11 bases between.

The V and J genes are TRBV7-9 and TRBJ2-5, with TRBD1 matching 8 bases. The CDR3 is 15 residues long. The V gene's germline CDR1 is SEHNR and CDR2 FQNEAQ (reference sequence). Losses at the gene ends were 3 bases for V and 6 bases for J; bases not matched to a gene: 9. In nucleotides, the CDR3 is TGTGCCAGCAGCTTCGACAGGACAGGGAGGCAGACCCAGTACTTC. It encodes CASSFDRTGRQTQYF.

The rearrangement joins TRBV7-2 to TRBJ1-2; a possible D gene is TRBD1 (5 bases). CDR1 and CDR2 (germline): SGHTA, FQGNSA. This CDR3 spans 15 amino acids. The ends were cut back, 5 bases at V and 4 bases at J, with 17 bases in the middle. The CDR3 here is CASSRHGDFGYGYTF. The CDR3 region has the DNA TGTGCCAGCAGCCGACATGGGGACTTCGGCTATGGCTACACCTTC.

This chain uses TRBV5-6 with TRBJ2-3; 10 bases map to TRBD2. Germline V CDR1 and CDR2: SGHDT, YYEEEE. V shed 1 base and J 6 bases; nucleotides not matched to a gene: 14. The CDR3 length is 18 residues. The DNA for the CDR3 is TGTGCCAGCAGCTTGAGGGGGTGGGCTAGCGGGGGAAAGGATACGCAGTATTTT. This sequence encodes CASSLRGWASGGKDTQYF.

J is TRBJ1-1 and V is TRBV18; D gene ambiguous. Per the germline V gene, CDR1 is KGHSH and CDR2 is LQKENI. The CDR3 totals 15 residues. Trimming pared 3 bases from V and 2 bases from J, leaving 13 bases between. The DNA for the CDR3 is TGTGCCAGCTCACCTTACCCACGGGGTAACACTGAAGCTTTCTTT. Encoded protein: CASSPYPRGNTEAFF.

In regard to this clone: The conserved closing phenylalanine or tryptophan is absent in this CDR3, likely reflecting a read error. The rearrangement uses TRBV4-1 and TRBJ1-1; D uncertain. Trimming left V 4 bases short and J 0 bases short, with 12 bases between. The CDR3 sequence is 15 residues long. Germline assignment: CDR1 MGHRA and CDR2 YSYEKL. In DNA form, the CDR3 reads TGCGCCAGCAGCCGGAACCCTACAGTGAACACTGAAGCTTTCGTT. This sequence encodes CASSRNPTVNTEAFV.

V usage is TRBV7-6 and J usage is TRBJ2-3; 9 nucleotides match TRBD1. The CDR3 is 14 amino acids. The germline gives CDR1 SGHVS, CDR2 FNYEAQ. V gave up 1 base and J gave up 4 bases; unmatched junction bases: 0. Here the CDR3 reads CASSLGTGADTQYF. The CDR3 nucleotides read TGTGCCAGCAGCTTAGGGACAGGGGCAGATACGCAGTATTTT.

The rearrangement links TRBV2 to TRBJ1-2; unclear D gene. The CDR3 is 14 amino acids. V lost 8 bases to trimming and J lost 1 base, with 14 bases between them. From germline, CDR1 is SNHLY and CDR2 FYNNEI. CDR3 coding DNA: TGTGCCAGCCGGCCCACTACCCTTAACTATGGCTACACCTTC. Its protein product is CASRPTTLNYGYTF.

The V call is TRBV5-1, the J call TRBJ1-1; 9 nucleotides agree with TRBD1. The germline V gene encodes CDR1 SGHRS and CDR2 YFSETQ. The length of the CDR3 is 15 residues. After removal of 0 bases from V and 6 bases from J, the junction contained 6 bases not matched to a gene. CDR3 loop: CASSLGQGGIAEAFF. The CDR3 nucleotides are TGCGCCAGCAGCTTGGGACAGGGGGGGATCGCTGAAGCTTTCTTT.

The CDR3 bases are TGCGCCAGCAGCCAAGGGGGGGGTTCCTACAATGAGCAGTTCTTC. Its protein is CASSQGGGSYNEQFF. The rearrangement joins TRBV4-3 to TRBJ2-1; 7 bases align to TRBD2. Germline lookup yields CDR1 LGHNA and CDR2 YSLEER. This CDR3 region has 15 residues. V shed 1 base, J shed 1 base, and the junction held 1 base outside the gene matches.

The chain is built from TRBV10-3 and TRBJ2-3, with 11 bases lining up with TRBD2. The V gene end was trimmed by 2 bases and the J gene end by 3 bases; junction bases not matched to a gene: 4. Germline V gives CDR1 ENHRY, CDR2 SYGVKD. The CDR3 has 16 residues. CDR3 bases: TGTGCCATCAGTGAGGCTCCTAGCGGGGGGACAGATACGCAGTATTTT. This sequence encodes CAISEAPSGGTDTQYF.

V gene TRBV6-1 combines with J gene TRBJ1-6; TRBD1 agrees at 12 bases. CDR3 size: 17 residues. The germline gives CDR1 MNHNS, CDR2 SASEGT. The ends lost 4 bases at V and 9 bases at J; junction bases unmatched: 10. The CDR3 coding sequence is TGTGCCAGCAGTGCAGGGACAGGGGGCGAGGGTTCTTCACCCCTCCACTTT. It encodes CASSAGTGGEGSSPLHF.